This T cell receptor (beta chain) was documented in a study of shared clonotypes between healthy human individuals. Study overall: The study enrolled a couple of women and a few men aged 18 to 49.

This clone was seen a few times. The deep-level immunoSEQ assay was used. Original analysis: ImmunoSEQ gave junction-only sequences without quality scores, so filtering differed. Assay used: immunoSEQ multiplex PCR; TCRdb lists only in-frame clones, some missing. The V and J calls and clone size come from that table; D and trimming were worked out from the DNA. The repertoire consists of about 530,000 clones, with about 75% occurring once and the leading ten covering under 15%. Trimming removed 3 bases at V and 0 bases at J, with 9 bases between. Germline V gives CDR1 LNHDA, CDR2 SQIVND (reference sequence). The CDR3 runs 15 residues.

Material: PBMCs. The V gene is TRBV19, the J gene TRBJ1-5; a weak D match, TRBD1 (5 bases). The clonotype originates from a middle-aged woman in good health. Some clones in this sample may be carry-over from other donors' samples. The CDR3 coding sequence is TGTGCCAGTAGTATCACCAGGGATAGCAATCAGCCCCAGCATTTT. It specifies CASSITRDSNQPQHF.